Described below is a single T cell receptor beta chain sequence and its context. The CDR3 contains 14 residues. Trimming pared 8 bases from V and 4 bases from J, leaving 17 bases between. Germline CDR1 and CDR2: MNHEY and SVGAGI. This sample was taken from a study of control samples from healthy donors and cancer patients. Method: immunoSEQ multiplex PCR; TCRdb's copy keeps in-frame clones and lacks some. The sample holds some 70,000 clones; 75% to 85% are singletons and the top ten take less than 20%. The sequenced sample was blood. This sequence joins TRBV6-5 and TRBJ1-1; D possibly corresponds to TRBD1 (5 bases). This TCR came from a man aged 60 to 69 in good health. CDR3 sequence reads: CASAPGAVGTEAFF. The CDR3 DNA reads as TGTGCCAGCGCCCCTGGGGCCGTCGGCACTGAAGCTTTCTTT.